The entry that follows covers one T cell receptor (beta chain) sequence. Its antigen is unidentified. The record originates from a study of tumor-infiltrating lymphocytes in localized non-small cell lung cancer. Study at large: The cohort mixed smokers and never-smokers, several histologies, and some post-neoadjuvant-chemotherapy samples.

Overall study results and limits: IM1 and IM2 tumors showed no difference in T-cell fraction. TCR sequencing covered a subset of patients with enough tissue. Different pieces of the same tissue went to different assays, confounding technical variation with intratumor heterogeneity.

The assay was immunoSEQ multiplex PCR, and TCRdb's table has in-frame clones only and misses some. The data contain fewer than 8,500 clones, 74% of them singletons. Germline V gene lookup returns CDR1 MGHRA and CDR2 YSYEKL. V was shortened by 0 bases and J by 8 bases, with 10 bases between the two germline ends. The CDR3 is 14 residues long. The sequence was obtained from a human donor with non-small cell lung cancer. Sample: uninvolved lung tissue not adjacent to the tumor. The chain combines TRBV4-1 with TRBJ1-4, with a weak D call TRBD1 (5 bases). CDR3 region: CASSQDYEGEKLFF. The CDR3 bases are TGCGCCAGCAGCCAAGATTACGAGGGGGAAAAACTGTTTTTT.